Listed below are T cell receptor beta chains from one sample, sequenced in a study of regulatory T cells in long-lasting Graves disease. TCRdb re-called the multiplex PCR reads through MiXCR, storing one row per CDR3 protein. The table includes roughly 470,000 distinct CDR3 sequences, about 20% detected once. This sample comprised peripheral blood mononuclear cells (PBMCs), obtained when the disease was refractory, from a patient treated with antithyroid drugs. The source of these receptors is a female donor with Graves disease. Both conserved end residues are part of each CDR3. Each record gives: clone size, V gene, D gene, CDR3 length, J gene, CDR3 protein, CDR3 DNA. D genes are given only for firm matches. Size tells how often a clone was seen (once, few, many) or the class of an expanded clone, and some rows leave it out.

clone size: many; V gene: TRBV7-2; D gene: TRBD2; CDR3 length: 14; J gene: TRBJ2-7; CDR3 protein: CASSLQLAAYEQYF; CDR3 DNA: TGTGCCAGCAGCTTACAACTAGCGGCGTACGAGCAGTACTTC
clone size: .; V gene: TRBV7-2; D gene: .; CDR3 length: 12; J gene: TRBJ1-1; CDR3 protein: CASSLDLSRAFF; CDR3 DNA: TGTGCCAGCAGCTTAGACCTTTCGAGGGCTTTCTTT
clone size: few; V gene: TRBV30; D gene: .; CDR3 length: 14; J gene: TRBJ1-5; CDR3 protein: CAWSSRWSNQPQHF; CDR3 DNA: TGTGCCTGGAGTAGCAGGTGGAGCAATCAGCCCCAGCATTTT
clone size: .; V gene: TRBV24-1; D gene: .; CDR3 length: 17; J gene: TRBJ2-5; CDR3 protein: CATSDSDPGTPRETQYF; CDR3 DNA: TGTGCCACCAGTGATTCGGACCCAGGTACCCCTCGGGAGACCCAGTACTTC
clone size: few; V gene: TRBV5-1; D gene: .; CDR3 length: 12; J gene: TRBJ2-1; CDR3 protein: CASSSWGDEQFF; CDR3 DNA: TGCGCCAGCAGCAGCTGGGGCGATGAGCAGTTCTTC
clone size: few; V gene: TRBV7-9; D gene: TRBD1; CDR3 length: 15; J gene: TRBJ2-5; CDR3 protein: CASSLGTGGDETQYF; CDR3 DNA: TGTGCCAGCAGCTTAGGGACAGGGGGCGACGAGACCCAGTACTTC
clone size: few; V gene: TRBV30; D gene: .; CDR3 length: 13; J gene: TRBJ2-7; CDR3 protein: CAWRPDKPYEQYF; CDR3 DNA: TGTGCCTGGAGACCAGACAAGCCCTACGAGCAGTACTTC
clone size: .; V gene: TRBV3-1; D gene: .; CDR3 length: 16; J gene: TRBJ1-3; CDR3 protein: CASSQDERGLGNTIYF; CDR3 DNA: TGTGCCAGCAGCCAAGATGAACGGGGGCTCGGAAACACCATATATTTT
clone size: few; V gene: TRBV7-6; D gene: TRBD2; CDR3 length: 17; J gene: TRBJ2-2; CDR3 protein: CASSPPSWTSGAGELFF; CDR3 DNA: TGTGCCAGCAGCCCCCCGTCCTGGACTAGTGGGGCCGGGGAGCTGTTTTTT
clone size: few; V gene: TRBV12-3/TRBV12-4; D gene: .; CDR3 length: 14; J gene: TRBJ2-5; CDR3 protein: CASSLVLDQETQYF; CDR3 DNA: TGTGCCAGCAGTTTAGTTCTAGACCAAGAGACCCAGTACTTC
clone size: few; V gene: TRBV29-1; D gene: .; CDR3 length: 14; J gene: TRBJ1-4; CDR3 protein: CSVDTPGTNEKLFF; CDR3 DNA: TGCAGCGTTGATACTCCAGGGACTAATGAAAAACTGTTTTTT
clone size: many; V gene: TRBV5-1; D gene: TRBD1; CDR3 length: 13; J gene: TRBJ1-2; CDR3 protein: CASSSQGWNGYTF; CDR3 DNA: TGCGCCAGCAGCTCACAGGGGTGGAATGGCTACACCTTC
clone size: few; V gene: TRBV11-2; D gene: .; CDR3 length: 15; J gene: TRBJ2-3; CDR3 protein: CASSLFTRSTDTQYF; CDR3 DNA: TGTGCCAGCAGCTTATTCACCCGGAGCACAGATACGCAGTATTTT
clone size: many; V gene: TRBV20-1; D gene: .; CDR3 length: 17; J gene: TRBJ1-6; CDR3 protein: CSARDSRQSSYNSPLHF; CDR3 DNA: TGCAGTGCTAGAGATAGCCGCCAGAGCTCCTATAATTCACCCCTCCACTTT
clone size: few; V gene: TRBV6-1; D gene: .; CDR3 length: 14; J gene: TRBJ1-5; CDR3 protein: CASRRGTFNQPQHF; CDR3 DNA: TGTGCCAGCAGGCGGGGGACCTTCAATCAGCCCCAGCATTTT
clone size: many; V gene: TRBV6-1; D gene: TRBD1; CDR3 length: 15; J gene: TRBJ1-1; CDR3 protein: CASRRRDRVNTEAFF; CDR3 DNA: TGTGCCAGCAGGCGACGGGACAGGGTGAACACTGAAGCTTTCTTT
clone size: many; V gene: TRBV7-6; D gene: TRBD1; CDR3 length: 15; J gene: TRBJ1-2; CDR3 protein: CASSLQQGAPYGYTF; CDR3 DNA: TGTGCCAGCAGCTTACAGCAGGGGGCCCCTTATGGCTACACCTTC
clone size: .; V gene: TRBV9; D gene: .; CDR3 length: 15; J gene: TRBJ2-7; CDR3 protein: CASSVGGSGLYEQYF; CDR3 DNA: TGTGCCAGCAGCGTAGGGGGTAGCGGACTCTACGAGCAGTACTTC
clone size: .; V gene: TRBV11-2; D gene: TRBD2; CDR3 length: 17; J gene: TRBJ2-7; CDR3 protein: CASSLDRLAGQVYEQYF; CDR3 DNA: TGTGCCAGCAGCTTAGATAGACTAGCGGGACAGGTTTACGAGCAGTACTTC
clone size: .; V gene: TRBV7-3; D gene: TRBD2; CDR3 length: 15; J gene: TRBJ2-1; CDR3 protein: CASSLKGLAFNEQFF; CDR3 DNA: TGTGCCAGCAGCTTAAAGGGACTAGCGTTTAATGAGCAGTTCTTC